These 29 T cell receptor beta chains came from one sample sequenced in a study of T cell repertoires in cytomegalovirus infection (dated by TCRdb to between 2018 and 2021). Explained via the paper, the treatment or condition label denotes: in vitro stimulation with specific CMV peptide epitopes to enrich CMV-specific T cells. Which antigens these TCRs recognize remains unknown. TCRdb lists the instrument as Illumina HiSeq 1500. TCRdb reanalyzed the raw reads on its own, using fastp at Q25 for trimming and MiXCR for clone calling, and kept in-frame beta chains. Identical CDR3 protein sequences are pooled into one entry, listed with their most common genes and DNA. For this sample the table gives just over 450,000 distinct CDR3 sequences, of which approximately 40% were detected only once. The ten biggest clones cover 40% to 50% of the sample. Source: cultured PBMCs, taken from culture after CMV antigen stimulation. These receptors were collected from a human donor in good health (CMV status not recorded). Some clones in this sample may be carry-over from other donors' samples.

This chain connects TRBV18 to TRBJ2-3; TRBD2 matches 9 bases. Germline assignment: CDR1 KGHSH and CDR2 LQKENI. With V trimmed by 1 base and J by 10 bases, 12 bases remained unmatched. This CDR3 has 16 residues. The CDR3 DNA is TGTGCCAGCTCACCACGAAGCGGGGGGACAAAAGAGGCGCAGTATTTT. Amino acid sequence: CASSPRSGGTKEAQYF.

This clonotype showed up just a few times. The CDR3 region has the DNA TGTGCCAGCAGTTTAGCGCTATCTAGGAAAGAGACCCAGTACTTC. Protein product: CASSLALSRKETQYF. This sequence joins TRBV12-3 or TRBV12-4 and TRBJ2-5; D not resolved. The CDR3 runs to 15 residues. Trimming pared 0 bases from V and 3 bases from J, leaving 11 bases between.

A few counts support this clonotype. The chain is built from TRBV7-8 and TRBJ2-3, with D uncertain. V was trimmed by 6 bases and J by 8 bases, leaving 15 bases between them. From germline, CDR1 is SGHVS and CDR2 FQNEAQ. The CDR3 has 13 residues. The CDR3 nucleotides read TGTGCCAGCAGTCCTCCCTCGGGCCTTACGCAGTATTTT. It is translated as CASSPPSGLTQYF.

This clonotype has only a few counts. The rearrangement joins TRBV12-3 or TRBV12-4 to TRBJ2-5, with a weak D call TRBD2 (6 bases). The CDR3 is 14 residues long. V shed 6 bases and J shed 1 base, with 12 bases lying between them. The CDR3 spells CASREGPFQETQYF. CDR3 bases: TGTGCCAGCAGGGAGGGGCCTTTCCAAGAGACCCAGTACTTC.

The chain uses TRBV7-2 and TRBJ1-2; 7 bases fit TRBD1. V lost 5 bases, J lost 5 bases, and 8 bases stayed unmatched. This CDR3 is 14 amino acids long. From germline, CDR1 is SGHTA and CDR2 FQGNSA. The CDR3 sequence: CASSRTGGVYGYTF. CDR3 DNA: TGTGCCAGCAGCCGGACAGGAGGAGTATATGGCTACACCTTC.

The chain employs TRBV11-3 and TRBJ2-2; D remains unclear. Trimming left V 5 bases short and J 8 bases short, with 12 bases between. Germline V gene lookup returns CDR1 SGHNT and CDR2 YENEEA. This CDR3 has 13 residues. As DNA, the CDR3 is TGTGCCAGCAGCCCCGGAAACAGTGGGGAGCTGTTTTTT. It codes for CASSPGNSGELFF.

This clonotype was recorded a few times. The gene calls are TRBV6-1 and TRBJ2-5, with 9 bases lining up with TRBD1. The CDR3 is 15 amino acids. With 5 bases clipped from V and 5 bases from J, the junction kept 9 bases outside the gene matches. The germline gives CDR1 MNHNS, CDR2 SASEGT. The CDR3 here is CASSQPGTGFETQYF. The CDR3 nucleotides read TGTGCCAGCAGTCAGCCCGGGACAGGGTTCGAGACCCAGTACTTC.

This chain's CDR3 is CASSSLRKGDYEQYF. The CDR3 DNA sequence: TGTGCCAGCAGCTCCCTCAGGAAAGGGGACTACGAGCAGTACTTC. This chain links TRBV7-9 with TRBJ2-7; possibly TRBD1 for D (5 bases). The CDR3 runs 15 residues. The germline gives CDR1 SEHNR, CDR2 FQNEAQ (reference sequence). Trimming removed 4 bases from V and 3 bases from J, with 16 bases in between.

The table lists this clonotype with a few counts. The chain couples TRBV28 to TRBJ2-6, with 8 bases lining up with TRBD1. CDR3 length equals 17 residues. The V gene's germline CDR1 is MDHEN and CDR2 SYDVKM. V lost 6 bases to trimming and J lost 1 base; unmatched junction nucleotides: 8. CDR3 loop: CASRWTGIRSGANVLTF. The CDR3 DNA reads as TGTGCCAGCAGGTGGACAGGGATCAGGTCTGGGGCCAACGTCCTGACTTTC.

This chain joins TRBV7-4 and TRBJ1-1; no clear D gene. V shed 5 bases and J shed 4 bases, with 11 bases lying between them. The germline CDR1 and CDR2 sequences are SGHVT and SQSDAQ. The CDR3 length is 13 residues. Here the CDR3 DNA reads TGTGCCAGCAGCCCTCAGGCGGGCACTGAAGCTTTCTTT. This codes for CASSPQAGTEAFF.

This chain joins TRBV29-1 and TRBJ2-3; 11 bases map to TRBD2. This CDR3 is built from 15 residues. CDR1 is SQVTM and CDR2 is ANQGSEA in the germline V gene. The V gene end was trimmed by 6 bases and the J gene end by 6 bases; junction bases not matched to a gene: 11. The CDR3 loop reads CSVRPGLAVPDTQYF. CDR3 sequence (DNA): TGCAGCGTGCGTCCGGGACTAGCGGTCCCGGATACGCAGTATTTT.

The CDR3 DNA sequence: TGCGCCAGCAGCCACCTGGCCGGGACAGGCGTTTACGAGCAGTACTTC. Encoded protein: CASSHLAGTGVYEQYF. The V and J genes are TRBV4-1 and TRBJ2-7; 8 bases align to TRBD1. The CDR3 loop spans 16 amino acids. V trimming: 3 bases; J trimming: 4 bases; junction bases outside the gene matches: 11. In germline, CDR1 is MGHRA, CDR2 YSYEKL.

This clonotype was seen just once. In DNA, the CDR3 is TGTGCCAGCAGTGAATTAGGTGAAGAGAACTATGGCTACACCTTC. This sequence encodes CASSELGEENYGYTF. The chain combines TRBV25-1 with TRBJ1-2; D unresolved. The V gene lost 1 base and the J gene lost 2 bases, with 11 bases spanning the gap. The CDR3 is 15 residues long. From germline, CDR1 is MGHDK and CDR2 SYGVNS.

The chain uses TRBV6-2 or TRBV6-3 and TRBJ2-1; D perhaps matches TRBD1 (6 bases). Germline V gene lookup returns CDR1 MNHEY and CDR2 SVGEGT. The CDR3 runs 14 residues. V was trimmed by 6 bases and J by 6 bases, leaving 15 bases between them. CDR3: CASRHRDGTNEQFF. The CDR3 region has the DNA TGTGCCAGCAGACACAGGGACGGTACCAATGAGCAGTTCTTC.

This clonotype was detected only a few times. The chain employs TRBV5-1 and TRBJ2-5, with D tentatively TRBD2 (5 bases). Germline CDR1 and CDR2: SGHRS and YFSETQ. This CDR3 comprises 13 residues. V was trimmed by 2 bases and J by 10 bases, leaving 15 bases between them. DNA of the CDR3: TGCGCCAGCAGCTTTTTGAGGGCCGAGGACCAGTACTTC. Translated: CASSFLRAEDQYF.

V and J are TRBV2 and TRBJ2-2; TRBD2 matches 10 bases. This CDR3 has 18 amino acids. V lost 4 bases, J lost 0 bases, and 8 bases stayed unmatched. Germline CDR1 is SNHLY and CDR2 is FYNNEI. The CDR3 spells CASSALAGARTNTGELFF. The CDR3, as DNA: TGTGCCAGCAGTGCCCTAGCGGGAGCGAGAACGAACACCGGGGAGCTGTTTTTT.

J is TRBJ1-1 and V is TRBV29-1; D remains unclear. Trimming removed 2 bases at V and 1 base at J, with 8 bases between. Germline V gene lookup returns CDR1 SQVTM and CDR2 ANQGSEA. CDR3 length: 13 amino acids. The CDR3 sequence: CSVERQSNTEAFF. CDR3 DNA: TGCAGCGTTGAACGCCAATCGAACACTGAAGCTTTCTTT.

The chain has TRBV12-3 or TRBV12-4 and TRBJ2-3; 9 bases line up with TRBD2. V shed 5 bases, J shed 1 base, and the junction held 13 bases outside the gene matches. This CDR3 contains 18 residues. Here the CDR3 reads CASSGLGGRARGTDTQYF. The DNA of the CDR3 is TGTGCCAGCAGTGGGCTAGGCGGGAGGGCCCGGGGCACAGATACGCAGTATTTT.

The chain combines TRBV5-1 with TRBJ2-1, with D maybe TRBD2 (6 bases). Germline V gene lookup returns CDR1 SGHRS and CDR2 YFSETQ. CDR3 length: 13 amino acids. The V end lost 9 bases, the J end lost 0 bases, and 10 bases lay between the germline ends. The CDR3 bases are TGCGCCACCGCGGAGGGCTCCTACAATGAGCAGTTCTTC. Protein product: CATAEGSYNEQFF.

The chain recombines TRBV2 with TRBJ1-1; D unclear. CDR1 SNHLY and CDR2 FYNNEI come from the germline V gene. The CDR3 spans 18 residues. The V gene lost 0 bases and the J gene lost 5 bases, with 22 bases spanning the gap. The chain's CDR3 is CASSEALLSEGRRTEAFF. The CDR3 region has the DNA TGTGCCAGCAGTGAAGCGCTTCTGTCCGAGGGCAGGCGGACTGAAGCTTTCTTT.

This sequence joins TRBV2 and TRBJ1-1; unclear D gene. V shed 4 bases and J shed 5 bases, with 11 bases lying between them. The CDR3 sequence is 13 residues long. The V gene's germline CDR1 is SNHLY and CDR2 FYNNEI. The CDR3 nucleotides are TGTGCCAGCAGTGTGGAGGGTAAGACTGAAGCTTTCTTT. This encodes CASSVEGKTEAFF.

This CDR3 reads CASSLRDPRATDTQYF. In DNA, the CDR3 is TGTGCCAGCTCACTCAGGGACCCCCGGGCTACCGATACGCAGTATTTT. The V and J genes are TRBV18 and TRBJ2-3; D is tentatively TRBD1 or TRBD2 (5 bases each). Germline-derived CDR1 and CDR2 are KGHSH and LQKENI. The CDR3 covers 16 residues. Trimming shortened V by 4 bases and J by 6 bases, and 20 bases separated the two germline ends.

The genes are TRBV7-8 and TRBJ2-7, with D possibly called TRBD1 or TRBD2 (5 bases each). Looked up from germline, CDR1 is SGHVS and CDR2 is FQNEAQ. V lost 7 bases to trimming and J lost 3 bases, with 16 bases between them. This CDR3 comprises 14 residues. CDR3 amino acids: CASMGERDSYEQYF. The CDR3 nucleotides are TGTGCCAGCATGGGGGAACGAGACAGCTACGAGCAGTACTTC. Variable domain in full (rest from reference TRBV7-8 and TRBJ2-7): GAGVSQSPRYKVAKRGQDVALRCDPISGHVSLFWYQQALGQGPEFLTYFQNEAQLDKSGLPSDRFFAERPEGSVSTLKIQRTQQEDSAVYLCASMGERDSYEQYFGPGTRLTVT.

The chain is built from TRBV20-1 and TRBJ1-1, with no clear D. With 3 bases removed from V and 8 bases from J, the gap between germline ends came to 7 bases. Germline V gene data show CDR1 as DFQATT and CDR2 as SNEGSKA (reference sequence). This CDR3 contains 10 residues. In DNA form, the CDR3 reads TGCAGTGCTAGGGAGGGAGAAGCTTTCTTT. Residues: CSAREGEAFF.

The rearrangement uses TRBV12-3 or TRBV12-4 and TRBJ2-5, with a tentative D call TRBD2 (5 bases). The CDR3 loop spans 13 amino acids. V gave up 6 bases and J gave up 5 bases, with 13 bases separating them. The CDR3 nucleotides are TGTGCCAGCAGCCTAGCCCCACGGGAGACCCAGTACTTC. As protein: CASSLAPRETQYF.

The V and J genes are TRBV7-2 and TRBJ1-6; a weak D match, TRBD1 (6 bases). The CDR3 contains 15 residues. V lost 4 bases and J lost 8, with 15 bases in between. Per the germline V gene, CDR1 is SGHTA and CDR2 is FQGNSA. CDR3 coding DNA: TGTGCCAGCAGCTCAATGACAGGCCCCTATTCACCCCTCCACTTT. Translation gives CASSSMTGPYSPLHF.

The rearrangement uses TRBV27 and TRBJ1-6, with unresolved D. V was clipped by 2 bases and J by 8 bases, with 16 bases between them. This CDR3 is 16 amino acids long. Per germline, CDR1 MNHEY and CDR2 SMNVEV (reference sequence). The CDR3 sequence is CASSLRGQKHYSPLHF. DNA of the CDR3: TGTGCCAGCAGTTTAAGAGGTCAGAAACATTATTCACCCCTCCACTTT.

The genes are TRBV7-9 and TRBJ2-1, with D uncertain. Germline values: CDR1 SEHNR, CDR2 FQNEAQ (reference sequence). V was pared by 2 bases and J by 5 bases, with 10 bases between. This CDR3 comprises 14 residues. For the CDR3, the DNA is TGTGCCAGCAGCTTAATTCTTGCCGACAATGAGCAGTTCTTC. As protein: CASSLILADNEQFF. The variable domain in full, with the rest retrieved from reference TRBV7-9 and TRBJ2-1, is DTGVSQNPRHKITKRGQNVTFRCDPISEHNRLYWYRQTLGQGPEFLTYFQNEAQLEKSRLLSDRFSAERPKGSFSTLEIQRTEQGDSAMYLCASSLILADNEQFFGPGTRLTVL.

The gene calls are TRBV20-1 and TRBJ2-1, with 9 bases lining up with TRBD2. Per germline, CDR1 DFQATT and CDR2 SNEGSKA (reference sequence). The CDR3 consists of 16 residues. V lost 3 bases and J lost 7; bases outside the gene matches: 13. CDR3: CSASGPLAGARNEQFF. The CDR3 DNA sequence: TGCAGTGCTAGTGGACCTTTAGCGGGGGCGCGGAATGAGCAGTTCTTC.